The rows below give T cell receptor beta chains drawn from one sample of a study of T cells in Graves' hyperthyroidism and ophthalmopathy. TCRdb recomputed calls from the multiplex PCR reads with MiXCR, one row per CDR3 protein. The table has about 690,000 distinct CDR3 sequences, around a sixth seen once. Specimen: blood. All receptors derive from a man over 45 with Graves' hyperthyroidism. CDR3s include the opening cysteine and the closing phenylalanine or tryptophan.

len: 14; v_gene: TRBV12-3/TRBV12-4; j_gene: TRBJ2-1; CDR3aa: CASNKGLKYNEQFF
len: 16; v_gene: TRBV29-1; j_gene: TRBJ2-2; CDR3aa: CSVPGLGQGATGELFF
len: 17; v_gene: TRBV28; j_gene: TRBJ1-1; CDR3aa: CASSLGGSGTDYTEAFF
len: 14; v_gene: TRBV30; j_gene: TRBJ1-5; CDR3aa: CAWSVGGGNQPQHF
len: 15; v_gene: TRBV5-1; j_gene: TRBJ2-3; CDR3aa: CASSLRDSRSDTQYF
len: 14; v_gene: TRBV27; j_gene: TRBJ1-2; CDR3aa: CASSTRDRGNGYTF
len: 15; v_gene: TRBV5-1; j_gene: TRBJ2-2; CDR3aa: CASRRTGLTTGELFF
len: 14; v_gene: TRBV28; j_gene: TRBJ2-1; CDR3aa: CASNGAGGPGEQFF
len: 14; v_gene: TRBV28; j_gene: TRBJ1-2; CDR3aa: CASSLSGLVDGYTF
len: 12; v_gene: TRBV6-1; j_gene: TRBJ2-1; CDR3aa: CASSGQANEQFF
len: 14; v_gene: TRBV2; j_gene: TRBJ1-5; CDR3aa: CASTDGRGNQPQHF
len: 14; v_gene: TRBV2; j_gene: TRBJ2-3; CDR3aa: CAGMGRVVRDTQYF
len: 15; v_gene: TRBV11-2; j_gene: TRBJ2-3; CDR3aa: CASSYVRTGPDTQYF
len: 16; v_gene: TRBV27; j_gene: TRBJ2-7; CDR3aa: CASSLLGAGAVYEQYF
len: 11; v_gene: TRBV30; j_gene: TRBJ2-7; CDR3aa: CAWSGGVEQYF
len: 17; v_gene: TRBV4-1; j_gene: TRBJ2-7; CDR3aa: CASSRVLTGTGGAVQYF
len: 19; v_gene: TRBV9; j_gene: TRBJ2-2; CDR3aa: CASSPGFGLAITNTGELFF
len: 12; v_gene: TRBV27; j_gene: TRBJ2-7; CDR3aa: CASGGQAYEQYF
len: 13; v_gene: TRBV27; j_gene: TRBJ1-4; CDR3aa: CASSPGVDEKLFF
len: 13; v_gene: TRBV13; j_gene: TRBJ2-7; CDR3aa: CASSLDKSYEQYF
len: 10; v_gene: TRBV12-3/TRBV12-4; j_gene: TRBJ1-1; CDR3aa: CASRRTEAFF
len: 15; v_gene: TRBV3-1; j_gene: TRBJ2-3; CDR3aa: CASSLDRVWTDTQYF
len: 14; v_gene: TRBV29-1; j_gene: TRBJ1-5; CDR3aa: CSVRDRGPQEPQHF
len: 13; v_gene: TRBV9; j_gene: TRBJ2-1; CDR3aa: CASSSLPGNEQFF
len: 15; v_gene: TRBV27; j_gene: TRBJ2-2; CDR3aa: CASRPRQGGTGELFF
len: 13; v_gene: TRBV7-2; j_gene: TRBJ2-7; CDR3aa: CASRPGLPAEQYF